Below are 31 T cell receptor beta chains sequenced from a single sample in a study of cytomegalovirus exposure and HLA in healthy donors. Both 60 Vbeta primers and 13 Jbeta primers went into the PCR. This table comes from immunoSEQ multiplex PCR, and its TCRdb copy is limited to in-frame clones, with some not included. The data contain 95,000 to 150,000 clones, 80% of them singletons. What was sequenced was PBMCs. Receptor source: a man in his fifties in good health and CMV-seronegative.

This clone appeared a few times. The chain is built from TRBV5-6 and TRBJ1-4; TRBD1 might be the D (6 bases). CDR3 size: 14 residues. In germline, CDR1 is SGHDT, CDR2 YYEEEE. V lost 5 bases and J lost 2, with 10 bases in between. CDR3 in amino acids: CASRTGYTNEKLFF. CDR3 sequence (DNA): TGTGCCAGCAGAACAGGGTATACTAATGAAAAACTGTTTTTT.

The chain links TRBV11-2 to TRBJ1-1; 7 nucleotides align to TRBD1. The CDR3 has 15 residues. Trimming at V came to 5 bases and at J to 0 bases, leaving 6 bases not matched to a gene. From germline, CDR1 is SGHAT and CDR2 FQNNGV. The CDR3: CASSTGGGMNTEAFF. CDR3 DNA: TGTGCCAGCAGCACGGGAGGGGGCATGAACACTGAAGCTTTCTTT.

The V and J genes are TRBV5-1 and TRBJ2-3, with D possibly TRBD1 on 6 matching bases. The V end lost 0 bases, the J end lost 6 bases, and 14 bases lay between the germline ends. Germline V gives CDR1 SGHRS, CDR2 YFSETQ. The CDR3 runs to 15 residues. CDR3 in DNA: TGCGCCAGCAGCTTGGACGGCAGGGGATTTGATACGCAGTATTTT. Residues: CASSLDGRGFDTQYF.

This rearrangement joins TRBV28 to TRBJ1-1; D is undetermined. The length of the CDR3 is 13 residues. Germline CDR1 and CDR2: MDHEN and SYDVKM. Trimming removed 7 bases at V and 6 bases at J, with 15 bases between. CDR3: CASIGPLGAEAFF. The CDR3 DNA sequence: TGTGCCAGCATCGGACCGCTCGGGGCTGAAGCTTTCTTT.

V gene TRBV7-9 combines with J gene TRBJ1-5; D uncertain. Germline values: CDR1 SEHNR, CDR2 FQNEAQ (reference sequence). CDR3 length: 13 amino acids. The germline V and J ends were trimmed by 5 bases and 5 bases, with 10 bases remaining between them. This chain's CDR3 is CASSLTADQPQHF. The CDR3 nucleotides are TGTGCCAGCAGCCTCACTGCGGATCAGCCCCAGCATTTT.

This chain uses TRBV7-2 with TRBJ1-1; a weak D match, TRBD1 (5 bases). The CDR3 length is 14 residues. The V and J ends lost 5 bases and 2 bases respectively, with 12 bases between them. The germline CDR1 and CDR2 sequences are SGHTA and FQGNSA. CDR3 sequence (DNA): TGTGCCAGCAGCAGGGGACTGATTAACACTGAAGCTTTCTTT. As protein: CASSRGLINTEAFF.

The rearrangement uses TRBV10-3 and TRBJ2-7; 10 nucleotides agree with TRBD2. The CDR3 is made up of 15 amino acids. Germline CDR1 ENHRY, CDR2 SYGVKD. Trimming removed 0 bases from V and 3 bases from J; junction bases left unmatched: 2. The CDR3 region is CAISESPSGSYEQYF. CDR3 bases: TGTGCCATCAGTGAGTCCCCTAGCGGGAGCTACGAGCAGTACTTC.

This chain links TRBV9 with TRBJ2-2; 9 bases are a match to TRBD2. Germline CDR1 and CDR2: SGDLS and YYNGEE. The ends lost 4 bases at V and 5 bases at J; junction bases unmatched: 9. This CDR3 contains 16 residues. CDR3 nucleotide sequence: TGTGCCAGCAGCTCCCGACTAGCGGACGGGACCGGGGAGCTGTTTTTT. This gives the protein CASSSRLADGTGELFF.

The rearrangement joins TRBV19 to TRBJ2-6, with TRBD1 identical over 9 bases. The V gene end was trimmed by 4 bases and the J gene end by 1 base; junction bases not matched to a gene: 5. This CDR3 is built from 17 residues. The germline CDR1 and CDR2 sequences are LNHDA and SQIVND (reference sequence). Here the CDR3 DNA reads TGTGCCAGTAGTACCGGGACAGGGAGGTCTGGGGCCAACGTCCTGACTTTC. Protein product: CASSTGTGRSGANVLTF.

The V and J genes are TRBV4-3 and TRBJ2-7; 8 bases align to TRBD2. V lost 4 bases, J lost 4 bases, and 9 bases stayed unmatched. This CDR3 is 15 amino acids long. In germline, CDR1 is LGHNA, CDR2 YSLEER. CDR3 in DNA: TGCGCCAGCAGCCCCTCTGTCGGGGGGGCTTACGAGCAGTACTTC. This translates into CASSPSVGGAYEQYF.

The V gene is TRBV30, the J gene TRBJ1-6; TRBD1 matches 7 bases. CDR3 length equals 17 residues. V gave up 5 bases and J gave up 7 bases; unmatched junction bases: 17. CDR1 is GTSNPN and CDR2 is SVGIG in the germline V gene (reference sequence). CDR3 sequence: CAWAVGTATLKNSPLHF. CDR3 DNA: TGTGCCTGGGCCGTCGGGACAGCTACCTTGAAGAATTCACCCCTCCACTTT.

The chain employs TRBV15 and TRBJ1-5, with unresolved D. V was cut by 1 base and J by 7 bases, with 11 bases left in between. The CDR3 contains 14 residues. Per germline, CDR1 LNHNV and CDR2 YYDKDF (reference sequence). The CDR3, as DNA: TGTGCCACCAGCAGAGGGCAGGTCGGCCAGCCCCAGCATTTT. Translation gives CATSRGQVGQPQHF.

The gene calls are TRBV9 and TRBJ1-1; the D gene is possibly TRBD1 (6 bases). The CDR3 consists of 15 residues. CDR1 SGDLS and CDR2 YYNGEE come from the germline V gene. Trimming took 4 bases from V and 5 from J, leaving 18 bases between them. The DNA for the CDR3 is TGTGCCAGCAGCAACGCCGGGGGCGGGAGGACTGAAGCTTTCTTT. Its protein is CASSNAGGGRTEAFF.

The rearrangement uses TRBV29-1 and TRBJ1-2, with 7 bases that match TRBD1. CDR1 and CDR2 from the germline V gene are SQVTM and ANQGSEA. J lost 8 bases, V lost 7 bases, and 7 bases had no gene match. CDR3 size: 11 residues. CDR3 sequence (DNA): TGCAGCGCCCGACAGGGCTACGGCTACACCTTC. Amino acid sequence: CSARQGYGYTF.

The V and J genes are TRBV7-9 and TRBJ2-1; 11 bases fit TRBD1. The CDR3 has 16 amino acids. The V gene end was trimmed by 7 bases and the J gene end by 8 bases; junction bases not matched to a gene: 13. Per the germline V gene, CDR1 is SEHNR and CDR2 is FQNEAQ (reference sequence). The CDR3 nucleotides are TGTGCCAGCAAACTTTCCCGGACAGGGGGCAGGGATGAGCAGTTCTTC. Translated: CASKLSRTGGRDEQFF.

The chain is built from TRBV7-6 and TRBJ2-1; D unresolved. Germline V gives CDR1 SGHVS, CDR2 FNYEAQ. The CDR3 covers 14 residues. The V and J ends lost 5 bases and 8 bases respectively, with 16 bases between them. CDR3 sequence reads: CASSLRSRNYEQFF. CDR3 bases: TGTGCCAGCAGCCTAAGGTCTAGGAATTATGAGCAGTTCTTC. Variable domain in full (rest from reference TRBV7-6 and TRBJ2-1): GAGVSQSPRYKVTKRGQDVALRCDPISGHVSLYWYRQALGQGPEFLTYFNYEAQQDKSGLPNDRFSAERPEGSISTLTIQRTEQRDSAMYRCASSLRSRNYEQFFGPGTRLTVL.

The rearrangement links TRBV9 to TRBJ1-2, with D possibly being TRBD1 (5 bases). Trimming took 3 bases from V and 4 from J, leaving 19 bases between them. The germline V gene encodes CDR1 SGDLS and CDR2 YYNGEE. The CDR3 has 16 residues. The CDR3 bases are TGTGCCAGCAGCGACCCGGTATCCCACAGGCCCTATGGCTACACCTTC. As protein: CASSDPVSHRPYGYTF.

This clone was detected once. V gene TRBV9 combines with J gene TRBJ2-3, with D possibly TRBD2 on 5 matching bases. The CDR3 spans 15 residues. Between the trimmed V and J ends, which lost 0 bases and 4 bases, there was a span of 12 bases. Germline CDR1 SGDLS, CDR2 YYNGEE. CDR3 sequence reads: CASSVEASRSDTQYF. DNA of the CDR3: TGTGCCAGCAGCGTAGAGGCTAGCAGGTCAGATACGCAGTATTTT.

This chain connects TRBV11-2 to TRBJ2-7; 7 bases match TRBD2. V lost 5 bases, J lost 0 bases, and 4 bases stayed unmatched. Germline V gene data show CDR1 as SGHAT and CDR2 as FQNNGV. This CDR3 comprises 14 residues. The CDR3 sequence: CASSRGDGSYEQYF. CDR3 DNA sequence: TGTGCCAGCAGCCGGGGGGATGGCTCCTACGAGCAGTACTTC.

CDR3 nucleotides: TGTGCCAGCAGTGTTCGGGGGATGAACACTGAAGCTTTCTTT. It is translated as CASSVRGMNTEAFF. V is TRBV2 and J is TRBJ1-1; perhaps TRBD1 as D (5 bases). The CDR3 runs 14 residues. Germline assignment: CDR1 SNHLY and CDR2 FYNNEI. Trimming shortened V by 4 bases and J by 0 bases, and 9 bases separated the two germline ends.

A remark on this clone: This same CDR3 is encoded by further DNA sequences in the sample. The rearrangement uses TRBV19 and TRBJ1-2, with 9 bases that match TRBD1. This CDR3 has 13 residues. The V gene's germline CDR1 is LNHDA and CDR2 SQIVND (reference sequence). After removal of 6 bases from V and 4 bases from J, the junction contained 3 bases not matched to a gene. This CDR3 is CASSPGQGYGYTF. DNA of the CDR3: TGTGCCAGTAGCCCGGGACAGGGCTATGGCTACACCTTC.

The chain recombines TRBV2 with TRBJ1-4; unclear D gene. CDR1 SNHLY and CDR2 FYNNEI come from the germline V gene. The CDR3 is made up of 14 amino acids. V was shortened by 7 bases and J by 1 base, with 10 bases between the two germline ends. The CDR3 DNA sequence: TGTGCCAGCACCTCACAGAGAACTAATGAAAAACTGTTTTTT. Protein sequence: CASTSQRTNEKLFF. The full variable domain, rest sourced from reference TRBV2 and TRBJ1-4, is EPEVTQTPSHQVTQMGQEVILRCVPISNHLYFYWYRQILGQKVEFLVSFYNNEISEKSEIFDDQFSVERPDGSNFTLKIRSTKLEDSAMYFCASTSQRTNEKLFFGSGTQLSVL.

The CDR3, as DNA: TGTGCCAGCAGCCAAACGGGACAGTATCTCTATGGCTACACCTTC. Protein sequence: CASSQTGQYLYGYTF. The chain joins TRBV7-9 to TRBJ1-2; 7 bases fit TRBD1. The germline V gene has CDR1 SEHNR and CDR2 FQNEAQ (reference sequence). With V trimmed by 5 bases and J by 4 bases, 10 bases remained unmatched. The CDR3 is 15 amino acids.

The V and J genes are TRBV19 and TRBJ2-5; D might be TRBD1 (6 bases). V gave up 6 bases and J gave up 2 bases, with 16 bases separating them. This CDR3 spans 15 amino acids. The germline CDR1 and CDR2 sequences are LNHDA and SQIVND (reference sequence). This CDR3 is CASSPPGGGQETQYF. The CDR3 nucleotides read TGTGCCAGTAGCCCCCCTGGGGGCGGTCAAGAGACCCAGTACTTC.

This rearrangement joins TRBV27 to TRBJ2-5; D unresolved. The CDR3 is 11 residues long. Between the trimmed V and J ends, which lost 6 bases and 5 bases, there was a span of 7 bases. Germline assignment: CDR1 MNHEY and CDR2 SMNVEV (reference sequence). The CDR3 DNA reads as TGTGCCAGCAGCTCACAGGAGACCCAGTACTTC. Protein: CASSSQETQYF.

The V gene is TRBV28, the J gene TRBJ2-7; 8 bases match TRBD1. Trimming at V came to 6 bases and at J to 5 bases, leaving 9 bases not matched to a gene. Per germline, CDR1 MDHEN and CDR2 SYDVKM. This CDR3 has 14 residues. The DNA of the CDR3 is TGTGCCAGCAGGTCGACAGGGGTAGGCAACGAGCAGTACTTC. Translating gives CASRSTGVGNEQYF.

This clone has only a few counts. The chain links TRBV5-5 to TRBJ1-5; D unresolved. CDR3 length equals 13 residues. Per the germline V gene, CDR1 is SGHKS and CDR2 is YYEKEE (reference sequence). Trimming took off 5 bases at V and 4 bases at J, with 10 bases between the two ends. For the CDR3, the DNA is TGTGCCAGCAGTCTAAGTTCGAATCAGCCCCAGCATTTT. It encodes CASSLSSNQPQHF.

This clone was seen a single time. The chain combines TRBV7-3 with TRBJ2-2, with 11 nucleotides matching TRBD2. The V gene's germline CDR1 is SGHTA and CDR2 FQGTGA. The J segment lost 5 bases and the V segment lost 5 bases, leaving 7 bases of the junction unmatched. This CDR3 is built from 16 residues. CDR3 sequence: CASSATSGSRTGELFF. The CDR3 bases are TGTGCCAGCAGCGCTACTAGCGGGAGCCGGACCGGGGAGCTGTTTTTT.

This chain links TRBV10-2 with TRBJ2-7; TRBD2 matches 7 bases. J gave up 5 bases and V 0 bases, and 7 bases lay outside the gene matches. Germline V CDR1 and CDR2: WSHSY, SAAADI. The CDR3 totals 15 residues. As DNA, the CDR3 is TGCGCCAGCAGTGAGTCGGGCGGGAGTTTCGACGAGCAGTACTTC. Translation gives CASSESGGSFDEQYF.

V gene TRBV27 combines with J gene TRBJ2-7, with 15 nucleotides matching TRBD2. CDR1 MNHEY and CDR2 SMNVEV come from the germline V gene (reference sequence). CDR3 size: 15 residues. V lost 6 bases, J lost 8 bases, and 8 bases stayed unmatched. CDR3 DNA: TGTGCCAGCAGCGGACTAGCGGGGGGGCTTGGCCAGCAGTACTTC. The encoded protein is CASSGLAGGLGQQYF.

The chain has TRBV6-5 and TRBJ2-1; tentatively, D is TRBD1 (5 bases). CDR3 size: 13 residues. CDR1 MNHEY and CDR2 SVGAGI come from the germline V gene. V was trimmed by 2 bases and J by 5 bases, leaving 7 bases between them. DNA for the CDR3: TGTGCCAGCAGTTACGGGGCCGACAATGAGCAGTTCTTC. This encodes CASSYGADNEQFF.